This T cell receptor beta chain was documented in a study of cytomegalovirus exposure and HLA in healthy donors. Notes on the study in general: There were some V segments, including TRBV6-2 and TRBV6-3, excluded as indistinguishable. Analyses of presence and absence presupposed an approximately uniform sequencing depth across donors. The study put 150 or so TCR beta chains on its list as cytomegalovirus-associated. Rare TCR sequences predominated, though certain public TCRs were found in many donors.

A multiplex PCR was run with 60 Vbeta primers and 13 Jbeta primers. The data were produced by immunoSEQ multiplex PCR, yet TCRdb's version contains in-frame clones alone and is incomplete. The top ten hold 0.71% of the sample, which has about 220,000 clones, 80% to 85% seen once. The V and J ends lost 2 bases and 5 bases, in that order; junction bases with no gene match: 5. The CDR3 has 15 residues. Germline V lookup: CDR1 MNHEY, CDR2 SVGAGI. Note on this clone: What it binds is not known.

Sequenced: PBMCs. The clonotype comes from a boy aged 2 to 10 in good health and CMV-seronegative. This sequence joins TRBV6-5 and TRBJ1-1; TRBD1 matches at 10 bases. The CDR3 reads CASSYMGQGRTEAFF. CDR3 coding DNA: TGTGCCAGCAGTTACATGGGACAGGGGAGGACTGAAGCTTTCTTT.